The rows below give T cell receptor beta chains drawn from one sample of a study of T cell changes during pregnancy in multiple sclerosis. The method was immunoSEQ multiplex PCR; TCRdb's version includes in-frame clones alone and lacks a portion of them. The repertoire holds about 46,000 clones, with around 92% as singletons. The specimen comprised CD8+ T cells from peripheral blood mononuclear cells, sampled in the first trimester of pregnancy. The receptors derive from a female donor with multiple sclerosis, enrolled in a pregnancy study. Both conserved end residues are part of each CDR3. The D gene is left open where the match is weak. Clone size is given for some rows only: seen once, a few or many times, or a class if the clone is expanded.

>TRBV19|TRBD1|few|TRBJ1-1
TGTGCCAGTAGTTGGGGACAGGGCAACACTGAAGCTTTCTTT
CASSWGQGNTEAFF
>TRBV6-4|NA|NA|TRBJ1-2
TGTGCCAGCCCCTACTCGGGGAGGGGAGATGGCTACACCTTC
CASPYSGRGDGYTF
>TRBV7-6|TRBD2|NA|TRBJ2-3
TGTGCCAGCAGCCCAACAGCGGGGGGGCCCTCAGATACGCAGTATTTT
CASSPTAGGPSDTQYF
>TRBV27|NA|NA|TRBJ2-7
TGTGCCTCCCACGAGCGACACGAGCAGTACTTC
CASHERHEQYF
>TRBV4-1|TRBD1|NA|TRBJ1-5
TGCGCCAGCAGCCTTACGGGACAGACTAATCAGCCCCAGCATTTT
CASSLTGQTNQPQHF
>TRBV15|NA|NA|TRBJ2-7
TGTGCCACCGCCATTGACAGCGACGCCTACGAGCAGTACTTC
CATAIDSDAYEQYF
>TRBV7-8|NA|NA|TRBJ2-7
TGTGCCAGCACCCCCGGGAGAGGGTACGAGCAGTACTTC
CASTPGRGYEQYF
>TRBV7-2|TRBD1|NA|TRBJ1-1
TGTGCCAGCGGGGACAGCTTAAACACTGAAGCTTTCTTT
CASGDSLNTEAFF
>TRBV9|TRBD2|NA|TRBJ2-1
TGTGCCAGCAGCGTAGGTCTAGCGGGGGGGCCATACAATGAGCAGTTCTTC
CASSVGLAGGPYNEQFF
>TRBV28|NA|NA|TRBJ1-1
TGTGCCAGCACTGGGTGGGCCTCAAACACTGAAGCTTTCTTT
CASTGWASNTEAFF
>TRBV2|TRBD1|NA|TRBJ2-1
TGTGCCAGCAGTTTTGTCGGTGGGACAGGGGAATACAATGAGCAGTTCTTC
CASSFVGGTGEYNEQFF
>TRBV20-1|TRBD2|NA|TRBJ2-1
TGCAGTGCTCGACTAGCGGGGCCTCAGTTCTTC
CSARLAGPQFF
>TRBV28|NA|NA|TRBJ2-7
TGTGCCAGCAGTTACGGGTTATACTACGAGCAGTACTTC
CASSYGLYYEQYF
>TRBV5-8|NA|NA|TRBJ2-7
TGTGCCAGCAGCTCCCGGGACTCCTACGAGCAGTACTTC
CASSSRDSYEQYF
>TRBV27|TRBD1|NA|TRBJ2-6
TGTGCCAGCAGCCCCACCACCGACAGGGGGCCCTTTGGGGCCAACGTCCTGACTTTC
CASSPTTDRGPFGANVLTF
>TRBV7-9|NA|NA|TRBJ1-1
TGTGCCAGCAGCTTACCCGGACAGTTTGAAGCTTTCTTT
CASSLPGQFEAFF
>TRBV27|TRBD1|NA|TRBJ2-7
TGTGCCAGCAGTCTTCAGGGGGCAACCTACGAGCAGTACTTC
CASSLQGATYEQYF